These T cell receptor beta chains were read from a single sample in a study of regulatory T cells in long-lasting Graves disease. TCRdb ran MiXCR on the multiplex PCR reads and lists one entry per CDR3 protein. The profile shows some 200,000 distinct CDR3 sequences, roughly 20% of them singletons. The same sample was also studied in work on T cells in Graves' hyperthyroidism and ophthalmopathy.

Sequences were derived from peripheral blood mononuclear cells (PBMCs), sampled at new diagnosis, from a patient treated with antithyroid drugs. These receptors all stem from a woman aged 25 to 39 with Graves disease. The CDR3 runs from the conserved cysteine through the conserved F or W. A D gene is named only where the DNA matches it firmly. The size entry is marked missing in some rows and otherwise reads once, few, many or a size class.

cdr3_nt: TGCAGCGTTGAGACAGGGGATAACTCCTACAATGAGCAGTTCTTC
cdr3_aa: CSVETGDNSYNEQFF
clone_size: many
v_call: TRBV29-1
j_call: TRBJ2-1
d_call: TRBD1

cdr3_nt: TGTGCCAGCAGTCGGACTAGCAGGAGCTACAATGAGCAGTTCTTC
cdr3_aa: CASSRTSRSYNEQFF
clone_size: -
v_call: TRBV2
j_call: TRBJ2-1
d_call: TRBD2

cdr3_nt: TGTGCCAGCAGCAAAAACATTGAAGCTTTCTTT
cdr3_aa: CASSKNIEAFF
clone_size: many
v_call: TRBV28
j_call: TRBJ1-1
d_call: -

cdr3_nt: TGCGCCAGCAGCCTCAGGGACCAAGGCAATGAGCAGTTCTTC
cdr3_aa: CASSLRDQGNEQFF
clone_size: many
v_call: TRBV5-1
j_call: TRBJ2-1
d_call: -

cdr3_nt: TGTGCCAGCAGCTTATTTAGCGGGAACACCGGGGAGCTGTTTTTT
cdr3_aa: CASSLFSGNTGELFF
clone_size: few
v_call: TRBV7-8
j_call: TRBJ2-2
d_call: -

cdr3_nt: TGTGCCATCAGTGAGTCGAGAAAGGGCCGCACTGAAGCTTTCTTT
cdr3_aa: CAISESRKGRTEAFF
clone_size: many
v_call: TRBV10-3
j_call: TRBJ1-1
d_call: -

cdr3_nt: TGTGCCTGGAGTGAGGGTAACTATGGCTACACCTTC
cdr3_aa: CAWSEGNYGYTF
clone_size: many
v_call: TRBV30
j_call: TRBJ1-2
d_call: -

cdr3_nt: TGTGCCAGCAGTTCGACCGGGACAGGGAGGGGAATTAGTGGCTACACCTTC
cdr3_aa: CASSSTGTGRGISGYTF
clone_size: many
v_call: TRBV6-2/TRBV6-3
j_call: TRBJ1-2
d_call: TRBD1

cdr3_nt: TGCAGTGCTAGTAGGGGAATGGAGGCCAGCGTCGGGCAGTACTTC
cdr3_aa: CSASRGMEASVGQYF
clone_size: many
v_call: TRBV20-1
j_call: TRBJ2-7
d_call: -

cdr3_nt: TGTGCCAGTAGTATAGGGCCGATGGGTTACTACACCGGGGAGCTGTTTTTT
cdr3_aa: CASSIGPMGYYTGELFF
clone_size: many
v_call: TRBV19
j_call: TRBJ2-2
d_call: -

cdr3_nt: TGTGCCAGCAGTGAAACTGGCAGGACCAATCAGCCCCAGCATTTT
cdr3_aa: CASSETGRTNQPQHF
clone_size: many
v_call: TRBV2
j_call: TRBJ1-5
d_call: -

cdr3_nt: TGCGCCAGCAGCTTGGGACAGGGAATTGTGGTCACCTTC
cdr3_aa: CASSLGQGIVVTF
clone_size: many
v_call: TRBV5-1
j_call: TRBJ1-2
d_call: TRBD1

cdr3_nt: TGTGCCAGCAGTTACGGGGGGAACACTGAAGCTTTCTTT
cdr3_aa: CASSYGGNTEAFF
clone_size: many
v_call: TRBV6-5
j_call: TRBJ1-1
d_call: -

cdr3_nt: TGTGCCAGTAGTATGGTCCTGAACACTGAAGCTTTCTTT
cdr3_aa: CASSMVLNTEAFF
clone_size: many
v_call: TRBV19
j_call: TRBJ1-1
d_call: -

cdr3_nt: TGTGCCAGCCTGGGGGCAGGACGGGGCTACACCTTC
cdr3_aa: CASLGAGRGYTF
clone_size: many
v_call: TRBV11-2
j_call: TRBJ1-2
d_call: -

cdr3_nt: TGTGCCAGCAGGGTCGTTGGGGGTCTCTTAGAGACTGAAGCTTTCTTT
cdr3_aa: CASRVVGGLLETEAFF
clone_size: many
v_call: TRBV27
j_call: TRBJ1-1
d_call: -

cdr3_nt: TGTGCCTGGAGTAGCGGGGGAACCTACAATGAGCAGTTCTTC
cdr3_aa: CAWSSGGTYNEQFF
clone_size: many
v_call: TRBV30
j_call: TRBJ2-1
d_call: TRBD2

cdr3_nt: TGTGCCAGCAGTATGACAGCTCCTTATAATTCACCCCTCCACTTT
cdr3_aa: CASSMTAPYNSPLHF
clone_size: many
v_call: TRBV28
j_call: TRBJ1-6
d_call: -

cdr3_nt: TGCGCCAGCAGCTCCGGGACTAGGAACGACGAGCAGTACTTC
cdr3_aa: CASSSGTRNDEQYF
clone_size: -
v_call: TRBV5-1
j_call: TRBJ2-7
d_call: TRBD2

cdr3_nt: TGTGCCAGCAGTTACTCGGCTAGCGGGGGTCAGGATGAGCAGTTCTTC
cdr3_aa: CASSYSASGGQDEQFF
clone_size: -
v_call: TRBV6-5
j_call: TRBJ2-1
d_call: TRBD2

cdr3_nt: TGTGCCAGCAGTCGACGACTAGCGGCCTACAATGAGCAGTTCTTC
cdr3_aa: CASSRRLAAYNEQFF
clone_size: many
v_call: TRBV2
j_call: TRBJ2-1
d_call: TRBD2

cdr3_nt: TGTGCCACCCTTACAAACTCGGACAGGGAGAAGGCCCAGTACTTC
cdr3_aa: CATLTNSDREKAQYF
clone_size: many
v_call: TRBV24-1
j_call: TRBJ2-5
d_call: TRBD1

cdr3_nt: TGTGCCTGGAGTGTAAACGCAGGGGAAGGCTACACCTTC
cdr3_aa: CAWSVNAGEGYTF
clone_size: many
v_call: TRBV30
j_call: TRBJ1-2
d_call: -

cdr3_nt: TGTGCCAGCAGCTTAGCTAGGGGCCCCTACGAGCAGTACTTC
cdr3_aa: CASSLARGPYEQYF
clone_size: -
v_call: TRBV11-2
j_call: TRBJ2-7
d_call: -

cdr3_nt: TGTGCCAGCAGTTTGAACTATCCCACGCCGCGGGATACGAATGAGCAGTTCTTC
cdr3_aa: CASSLNYPTPRDTNEQFF
clone_size: many
v_call: TRBV28
j_call: TRBJ2-1
d_call: -

cdr3_nt: TGTGCCAGCAGTTTCGTACAGGGCAGCACAGATACGCAGTATTTT
cdr3_aa: CASSFVQGSTDTQYF
clone_size: many
v_call: TRBV28
j_call: TRBJ2-3
d_call: -

cdr3_nt: TGTGCCAGCGGTTTTGACGTGCGGGGGGCCGGGGAGCTGTTTTTT
cdr3_aa: CASGFDVRGAGELFF
clone_size: -
v_call: TRBV28
j_call: TRBJ2-2
d_call: TRBD2

cdr3_nt: TGTGCCAGCAGTGGCCCCGGGCGGGCGCAAGAGACCCAGTACTTC
cdr3_aa: CASSGPGRAQETQYF
clone_size: many
v_call: TRBV28
j_call: TRBJ2-5
d_call: -

cdr3_nt: TGTGCCAGCAGGACAGTAGCACGGGGCCTGAGCACTGAAGCTTTCTTT
cdr3_aa: CASRTVARGLSTEAFF
clone_size: few
v_call: TRBV12-3/TRBV12-4
j_call: TRBJ1-1
d_call: -